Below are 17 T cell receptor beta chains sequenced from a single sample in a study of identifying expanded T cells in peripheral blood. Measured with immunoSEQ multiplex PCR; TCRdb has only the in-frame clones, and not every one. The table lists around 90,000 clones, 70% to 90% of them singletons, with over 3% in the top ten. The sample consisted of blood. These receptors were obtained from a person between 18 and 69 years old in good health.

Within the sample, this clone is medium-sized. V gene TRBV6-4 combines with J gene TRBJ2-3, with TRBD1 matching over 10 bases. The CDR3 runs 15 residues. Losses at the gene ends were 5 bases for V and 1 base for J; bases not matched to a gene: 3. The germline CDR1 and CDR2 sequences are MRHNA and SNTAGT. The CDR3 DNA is TGTGCCAGCAGTCCCGGGACAGGGGGCACAGATACGCAGTATTTT. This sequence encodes CASSPGTGGTDTQYF.

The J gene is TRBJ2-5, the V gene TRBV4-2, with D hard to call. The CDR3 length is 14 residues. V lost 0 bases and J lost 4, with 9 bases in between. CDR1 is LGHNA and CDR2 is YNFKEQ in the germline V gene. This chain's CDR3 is CASSQDRWGETQYF. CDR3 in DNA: TGTGCCAGCAGCCAAGATAGGTGGGGAGAGACCCAGTACTTC.

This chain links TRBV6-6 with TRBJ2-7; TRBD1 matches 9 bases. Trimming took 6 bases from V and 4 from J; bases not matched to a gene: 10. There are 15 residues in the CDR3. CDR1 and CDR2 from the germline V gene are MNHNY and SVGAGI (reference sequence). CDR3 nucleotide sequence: TGTGCCAGCAGCCCCCGGACAGGGGAAAAGTACGAGCAGTACTTC. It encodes CASSPRTGEKYEQYF.

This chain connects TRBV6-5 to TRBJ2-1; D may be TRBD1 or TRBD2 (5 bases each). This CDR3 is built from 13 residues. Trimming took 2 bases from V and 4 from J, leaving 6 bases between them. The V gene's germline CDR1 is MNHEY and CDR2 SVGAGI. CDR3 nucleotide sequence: TGTGCCAGCAGTTACGGGGGATACAATGAGCAGTTCTTC. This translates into CASSYGGYNEQFF.

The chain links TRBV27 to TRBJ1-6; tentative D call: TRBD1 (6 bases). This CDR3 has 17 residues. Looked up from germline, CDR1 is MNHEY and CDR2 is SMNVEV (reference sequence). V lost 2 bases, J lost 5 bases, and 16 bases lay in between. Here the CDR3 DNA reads TGTGCCAGCAGTTTAACCTTTTCGGACAGTCATAATTCACCCCTCCACTTT. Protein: CASSLTFSDSHNSPLHF.

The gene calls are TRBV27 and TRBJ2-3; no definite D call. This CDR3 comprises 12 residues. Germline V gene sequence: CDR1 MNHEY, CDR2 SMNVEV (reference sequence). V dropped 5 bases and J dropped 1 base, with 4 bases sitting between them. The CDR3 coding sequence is TGTGCCAGCAGTCCGGGCACAGATACGCAGTATTTT. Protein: CASSPGTDTQYF.

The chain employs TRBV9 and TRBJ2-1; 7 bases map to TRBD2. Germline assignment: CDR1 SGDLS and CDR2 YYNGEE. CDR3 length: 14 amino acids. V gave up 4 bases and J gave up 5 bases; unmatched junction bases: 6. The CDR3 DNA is TGTGCCAGCAGCCCCGGGGGGAGGGACAATGAGCAGTTCTTC. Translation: CASSPGGRDNEQFF.

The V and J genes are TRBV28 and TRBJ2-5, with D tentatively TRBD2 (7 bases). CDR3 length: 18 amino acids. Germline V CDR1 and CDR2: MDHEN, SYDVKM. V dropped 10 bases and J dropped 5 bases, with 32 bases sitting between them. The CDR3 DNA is TGTGCCACCGTGGGGGATCCCGCCCAGGGGACTACCGACGAGACCCAGTACTTC. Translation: CATVGDPAQGTTDETQYF.

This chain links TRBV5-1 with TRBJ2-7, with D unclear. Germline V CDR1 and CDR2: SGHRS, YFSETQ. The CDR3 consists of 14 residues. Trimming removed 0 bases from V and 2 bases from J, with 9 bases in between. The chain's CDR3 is CASSLDLPPYEQYF. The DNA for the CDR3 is TGCGCCAGCAGCTTGGATCTGCCACCCTACGAGCAGTACTTC.

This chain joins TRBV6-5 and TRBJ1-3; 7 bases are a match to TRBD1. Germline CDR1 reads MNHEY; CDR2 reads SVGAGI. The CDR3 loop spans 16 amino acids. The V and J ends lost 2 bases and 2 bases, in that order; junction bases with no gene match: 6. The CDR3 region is CASSYEGALTGNTIYF. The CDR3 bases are TGTGCCAGCAGTTACGAGGGGGCGCTAACTGGAAACACCATATATTTT.

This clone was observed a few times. DNA for the CDR3: TGTGCCAGCAGTTTGAGTAGCAGATTGGGCAATGAGCAGTTCTTC. It codes for CASSLSSRLGNEQFF. This chain uses TRBV28 with TRBJ2-1; D gene ambiguous. Germline-derived CDR1 and CDR2 are MDHEN and SYDVKM. The CDR3 is 15 amino acids. Trimming cost V 3 bases and J 6 bases, with 15 bases left between them. Drawing the rest from reference TRBV28 and TRBJ2-1, the complete variable domain is DVKVTQSSRYLVKRTGEKVFLECVQDMDHENMFWYRQDPGLGLRLIYFSYDVKMKEKGDIPEGYSVSREKKERFSLILESASTNQTSMYLCASSLSSRLGNEQFFGPGTRLTVL.

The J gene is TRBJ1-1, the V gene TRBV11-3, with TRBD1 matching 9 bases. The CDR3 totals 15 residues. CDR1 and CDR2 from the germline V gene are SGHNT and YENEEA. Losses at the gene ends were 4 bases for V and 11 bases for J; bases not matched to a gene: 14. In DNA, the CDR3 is TGTGCCAGCAGCTACCTCGGGACAGGGACCGCGGAGGCTTTCTTT. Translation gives CASSYLGTGTAEAFF.

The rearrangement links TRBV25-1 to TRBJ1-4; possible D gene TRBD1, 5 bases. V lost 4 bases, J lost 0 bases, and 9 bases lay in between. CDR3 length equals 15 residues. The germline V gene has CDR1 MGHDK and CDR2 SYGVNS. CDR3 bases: TGTGCCAGCAGTGGGAGGGGTTCAACTAATGAAAAACTGTTTTTT. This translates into CASSGRGSTNEKLFF. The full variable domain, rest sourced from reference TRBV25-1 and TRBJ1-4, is EADIYQTPRYLVIGTGKKITLECSQTMGHDKMYWYQQDPGMELHLIHYSYGVNSTEKGDLSSESTVSRIRTEHFPLTLESARPSHTSQYLCASSGRGSTNEKLFFGSGTQLSVL.

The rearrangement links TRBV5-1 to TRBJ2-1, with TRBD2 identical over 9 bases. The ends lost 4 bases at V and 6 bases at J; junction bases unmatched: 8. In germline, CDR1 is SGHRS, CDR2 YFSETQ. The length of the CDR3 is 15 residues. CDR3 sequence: CASSPLAGETNEQFF. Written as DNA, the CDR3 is TGCGCCAGCAGCCCCTTAGCGGGGGAGACCAATGAGCAGTTCTTC.

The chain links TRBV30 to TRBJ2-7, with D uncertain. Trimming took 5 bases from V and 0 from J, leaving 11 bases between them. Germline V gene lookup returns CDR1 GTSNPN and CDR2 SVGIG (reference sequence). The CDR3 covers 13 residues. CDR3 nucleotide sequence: TGTGCCTGGGAGCAGGTCACCTCCTACGAGCAGTACTTC. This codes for CAWEQVTSYEQYF. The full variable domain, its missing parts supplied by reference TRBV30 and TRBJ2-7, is SQTIHQWPATLVQPVGSPLSLECTVEGTSNPNLYWYRQAAGRGLQLLFYSVGIGQISSEVPQNLSASRPQDRQFILSSKKLLLSDSGFYLCAWEQVTSYEQYFGPGTRLTVT.

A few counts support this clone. The chain's CDR3 is CASSLNSPAYTYEQYF. CDR3 DNA: TGTGCCAGCAGTTTAAATAGCCCGGCCTATACCTACGAGCAGTACTTC. J is TRBJ2-7 and V is TRBV27; D remains unclear. The CDR3 has 16 residues. Germline V gene lookup returns CDR1 MNHEY and CDR2 SMNVEV (reference sequence). Between the trimmed V and J ends, which lost 2 bases and 2 bases, there was a span of 16 bases.

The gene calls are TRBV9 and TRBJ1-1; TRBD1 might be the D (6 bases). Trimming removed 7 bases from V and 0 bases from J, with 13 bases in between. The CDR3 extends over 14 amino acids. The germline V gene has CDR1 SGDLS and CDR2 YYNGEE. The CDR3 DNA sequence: TGTGCCAGCGCCCAGGGGACGGTGAACACTGAAGCTTTCTTT. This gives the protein CASAQGTVNTEAFF.